The source of this T cell receptor (beta chain) is a study of T-cell reconstitution after alpha-beta-depleted transplantation in children. The V end was cut by 5 bases, the J end by 4 bases, with 14 bases between. The germline CDR1 and CDR2 sequences are SGHTA and FQGNSA. The CDR3 extends over 14 amino acids. Preparing the TCRbeta library involved the use of unique molecular identifiers. TCRdb re-analysed the PCR reads in MiXCR, keeping a single row per CDR3 protein. The table records over 400,000 distinct CDR3 sequences, about an eighth of them present only once. The gene calls are TRBV7-2 and TRBJ2-5; D might be TRBD2 (6 bases). The specimen comprised PBMCs from the stem cell graft donor, sampled from the stem cell graft. The TCR sequence derives from a human donor who donated a stem cell graft to a child with combined immunodeficiency. CDR3 loop: CASSPVGGGETQYF. The DNA for the CDR3 is TGTGCCAGCAGCCCTGTGGGGGGAGGAGAGACCCAGTACTTC.